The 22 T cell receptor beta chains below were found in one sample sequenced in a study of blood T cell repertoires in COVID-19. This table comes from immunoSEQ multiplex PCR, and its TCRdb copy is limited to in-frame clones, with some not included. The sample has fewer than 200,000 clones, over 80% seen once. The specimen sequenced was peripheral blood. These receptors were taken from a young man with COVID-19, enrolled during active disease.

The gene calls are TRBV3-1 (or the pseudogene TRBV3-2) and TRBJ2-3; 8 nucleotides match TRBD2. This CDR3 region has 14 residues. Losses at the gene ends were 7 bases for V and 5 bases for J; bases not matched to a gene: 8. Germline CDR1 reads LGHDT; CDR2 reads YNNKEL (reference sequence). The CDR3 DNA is TGTGCCAGCAACTCGGGGGGGGCTATAGATACGCAGTATTTT. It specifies CASNSGGAIDTQYF.

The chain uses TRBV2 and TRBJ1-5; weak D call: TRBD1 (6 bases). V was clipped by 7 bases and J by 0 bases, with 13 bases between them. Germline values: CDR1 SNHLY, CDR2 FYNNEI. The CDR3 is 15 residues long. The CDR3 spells CASTSTGRSNQPQHF. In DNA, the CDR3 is TGTGCCAGCACCTCTACAGGGCGTAGCAATCAGCCCCAGCATTTT.

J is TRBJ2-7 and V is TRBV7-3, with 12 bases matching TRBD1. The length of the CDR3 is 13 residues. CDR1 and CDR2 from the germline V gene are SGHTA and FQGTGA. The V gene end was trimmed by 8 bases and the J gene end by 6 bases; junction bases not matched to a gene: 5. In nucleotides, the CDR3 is TGTGCCAGCTCGGGGACAGGGGGCTCCGAGCAGTACTTC. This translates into CASSGTGGSEQYF.

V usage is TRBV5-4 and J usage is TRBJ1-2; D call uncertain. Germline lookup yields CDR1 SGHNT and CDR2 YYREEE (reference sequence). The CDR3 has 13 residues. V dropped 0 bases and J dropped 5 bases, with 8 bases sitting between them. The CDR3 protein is CASSLDSYYGYTF. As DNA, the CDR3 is TGTGCCAGCAGCTTGGACAGCTATTATGGCTACACCTTC.

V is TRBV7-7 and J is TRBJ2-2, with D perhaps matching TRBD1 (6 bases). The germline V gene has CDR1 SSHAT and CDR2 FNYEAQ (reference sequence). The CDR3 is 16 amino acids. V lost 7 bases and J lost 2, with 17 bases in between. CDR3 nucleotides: TGTGCCAGCACTTTTGCTTCGGACAGTAACACCGGGGAGCTGTTTTTT. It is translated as CASTFASDSNTGELFF. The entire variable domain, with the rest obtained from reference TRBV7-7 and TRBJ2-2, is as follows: GAGVSQSPRYKVTKRGQDVTLRCDPISSHATLYWYQQALGQGPEFLTYFNYEAQPDKSGLPSDRFSAERPEGSISTLTIQRTEQRDSAMYRCASTFASDSNTGELFFGEGSRLTVL.

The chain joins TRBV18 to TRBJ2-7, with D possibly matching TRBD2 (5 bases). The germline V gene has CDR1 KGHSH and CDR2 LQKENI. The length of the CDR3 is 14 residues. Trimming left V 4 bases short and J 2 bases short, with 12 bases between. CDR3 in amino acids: CASSQTGIPYEQYF. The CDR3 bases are TGTGCCAGCTCACAGACCGGGATTCCCTACGAGCAGTACTTC.

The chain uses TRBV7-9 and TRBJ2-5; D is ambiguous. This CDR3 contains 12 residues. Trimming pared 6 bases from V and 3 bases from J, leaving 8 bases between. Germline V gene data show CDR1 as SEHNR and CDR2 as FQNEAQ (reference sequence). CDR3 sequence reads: CASSFGEETQYF. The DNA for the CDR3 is TGTGCCAGCAGTTTTGGAGAAGAGACCCAGTACTTC.

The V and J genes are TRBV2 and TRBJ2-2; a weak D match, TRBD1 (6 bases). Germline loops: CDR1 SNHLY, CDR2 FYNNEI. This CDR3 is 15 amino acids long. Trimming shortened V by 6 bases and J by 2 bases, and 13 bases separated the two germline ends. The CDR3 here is CASSLQGFNTGELFF. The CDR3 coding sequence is TGTGCCAGCAGCCTACAGGGTTTCAACACCGGGGAGCTGTTTTTT.

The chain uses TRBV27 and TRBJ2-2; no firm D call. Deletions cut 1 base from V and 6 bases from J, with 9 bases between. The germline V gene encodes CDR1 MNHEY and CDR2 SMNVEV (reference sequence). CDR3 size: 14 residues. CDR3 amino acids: CASSLLAVAGELFF. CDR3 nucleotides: TGTGCCAGCAGTTTATTGGCGGTTGCCGGGGAGCTGTTTTTT.

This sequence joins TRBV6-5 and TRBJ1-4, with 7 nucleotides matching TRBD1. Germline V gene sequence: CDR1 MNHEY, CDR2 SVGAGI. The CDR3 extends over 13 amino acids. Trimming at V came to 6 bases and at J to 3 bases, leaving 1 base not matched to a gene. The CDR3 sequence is CASSGTANEKLFF. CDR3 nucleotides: TGTGCCAGCAGCGGGACAGCTAATGAAAAACTGTTTTTT.

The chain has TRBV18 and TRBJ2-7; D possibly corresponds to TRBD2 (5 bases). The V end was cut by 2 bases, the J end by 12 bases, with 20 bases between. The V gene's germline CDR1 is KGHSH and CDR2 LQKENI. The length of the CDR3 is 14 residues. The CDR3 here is CASSPGLANSFSYF. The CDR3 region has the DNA TGTGCCAGCTCACCAGGGCTAGCAAACTCTTTCTCGTACTTC. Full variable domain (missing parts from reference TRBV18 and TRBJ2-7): NAGVMQNPRHLVRRRGQEARLRCSPMKGHSHVYWYRQLPEEGLKFMVYLQKENIIDESGMPKERFSAEFPKEGPSILRIQQVVRGDSAAYFCASSPGLANSFSYFGPGTRLTVT.

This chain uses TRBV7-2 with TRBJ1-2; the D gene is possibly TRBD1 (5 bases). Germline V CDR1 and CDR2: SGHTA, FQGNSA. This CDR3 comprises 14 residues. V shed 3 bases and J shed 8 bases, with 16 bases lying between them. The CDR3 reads CASSFSGRGRGYTF. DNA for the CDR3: TGTGCCAGCAGCTTTTCGGGGCGGGGTAGAGGCTACACCTTC.

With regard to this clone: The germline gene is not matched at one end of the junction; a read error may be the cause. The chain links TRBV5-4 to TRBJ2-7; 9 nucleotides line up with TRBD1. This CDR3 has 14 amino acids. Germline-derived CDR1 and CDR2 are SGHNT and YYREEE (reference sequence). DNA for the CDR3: TGTGCCAGCAGTTTGGGGACAGGGTTTTACGAGCAGTACTTC. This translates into CASSLGTGFYEQYF.

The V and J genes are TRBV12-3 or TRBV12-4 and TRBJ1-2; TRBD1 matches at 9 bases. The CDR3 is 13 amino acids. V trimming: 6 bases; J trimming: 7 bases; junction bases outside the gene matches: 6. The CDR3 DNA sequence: TGTGCCAGCAGGCTAGGACAGGGGCTTGGCTACACCTTC. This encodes CASRLGQGLGYTF.

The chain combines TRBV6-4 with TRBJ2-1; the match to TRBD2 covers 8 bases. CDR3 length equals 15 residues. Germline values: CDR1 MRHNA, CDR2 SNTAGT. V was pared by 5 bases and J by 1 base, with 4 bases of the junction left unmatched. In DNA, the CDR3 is TGTGCCAGCAGTATAGCGGGATCGTCCTACAATGAGCAGTTCTTC. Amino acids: CASSIAGSSYNEQFF.

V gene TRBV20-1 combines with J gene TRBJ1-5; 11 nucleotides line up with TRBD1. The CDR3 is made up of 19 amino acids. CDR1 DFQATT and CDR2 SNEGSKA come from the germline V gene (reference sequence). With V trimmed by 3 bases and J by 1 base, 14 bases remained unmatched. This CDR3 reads CSASVPGTGGSASNQPQHF. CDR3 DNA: TGCAGTGCTAGTGTCCCCGGGACAGGGGGTTCAGCGAGCAATCAGCCCCAGCATTTT.

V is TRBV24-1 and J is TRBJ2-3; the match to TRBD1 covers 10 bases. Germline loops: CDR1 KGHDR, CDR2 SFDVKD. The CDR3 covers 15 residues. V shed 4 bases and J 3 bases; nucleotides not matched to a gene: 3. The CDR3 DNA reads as TGTGCCACCAGTGACCTGGGACAGGGGACAGATACGCAGTATTTT. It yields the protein CATSDLGQGTDTQYF.

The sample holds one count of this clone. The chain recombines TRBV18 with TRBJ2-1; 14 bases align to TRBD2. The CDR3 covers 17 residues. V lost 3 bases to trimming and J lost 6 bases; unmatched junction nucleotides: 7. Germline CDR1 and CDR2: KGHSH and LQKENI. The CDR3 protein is CASSPNRLAGGSNEQFF. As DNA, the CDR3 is TGTGCCAGCTCACCCAACAGACTAGCGGGAGGGAGCAATGAGCAGTTCTTC.

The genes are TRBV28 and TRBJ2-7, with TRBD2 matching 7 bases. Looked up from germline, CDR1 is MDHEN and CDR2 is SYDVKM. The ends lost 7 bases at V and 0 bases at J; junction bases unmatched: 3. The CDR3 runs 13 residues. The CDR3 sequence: CASTSSGSYEQYF. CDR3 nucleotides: TGTGCCAGCACCTCTAGCGGCTCCTACGAGCAGTACTTC.

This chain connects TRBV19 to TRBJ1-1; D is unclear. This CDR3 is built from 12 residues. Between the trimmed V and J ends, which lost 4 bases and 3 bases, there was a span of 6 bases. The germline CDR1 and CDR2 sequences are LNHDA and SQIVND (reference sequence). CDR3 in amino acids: CASSTGYTEAFF. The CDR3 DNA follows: TGTGCCAGTAGTACGGGGTACACTGAAGCTTTCTTT.

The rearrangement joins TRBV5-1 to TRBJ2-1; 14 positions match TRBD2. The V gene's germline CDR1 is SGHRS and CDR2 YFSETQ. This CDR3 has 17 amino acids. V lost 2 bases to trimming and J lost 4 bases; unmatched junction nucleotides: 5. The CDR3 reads CASSLVGLAGEYNEQFF. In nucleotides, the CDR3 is TGCGCCAGCAGCTTAGTGGGACTAGCGGGGGAGTACAATGAGCAGTTCTTC. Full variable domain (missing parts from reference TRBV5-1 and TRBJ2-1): KAGVTQTPRYLIKTRGQQVTLSCSPISGHRSVSWYQQTPGQGLQFLFEYFSETQRNKGNFPGRFSGRQFSNSRSEMNVSTLELGDSALYLCASSLVGLAGEYNEQFFGPGTRLTVL.

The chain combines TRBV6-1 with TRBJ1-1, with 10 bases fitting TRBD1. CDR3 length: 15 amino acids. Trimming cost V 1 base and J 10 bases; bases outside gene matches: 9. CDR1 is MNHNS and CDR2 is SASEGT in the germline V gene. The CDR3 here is CASSEGVGDRGIAFF. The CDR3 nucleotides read TGTGCCAGCAGTGAAGGAGTAGGGGACAGGGGAATAGCTTTCTTT.